This T cell receptor (beta chain) derives from a study of T cell responses to AZD1222 COVID-19 vaccine (dated by TCRdb to the early 2020s). With regard to the full study: A total of just over 230 trial participants underwent TCR sequencing, of whom 200 to 220 had received two doses of AZD1222 and around 25 had received two doses of the MenACWY control vaccine. Trial participants were enrolled by age into subgroups of 18-55, 56-69 and 70-plus years, and about 150, 27 and 61 TCR-sequenced participants, respectively, were included in these subgroups.

The CDR3 regions of human TCRbeta chains were analyzed by immunosequencing. Per the original workflow: TCRs in the repertoires were matched against a reference library of SARS-CoV-2-specific TCRs that had been generated with the MIRA antigen-specificity platform. Breadth was defined as the fraction of unique TCRs that were SARS-CoV-2-associated. Depth was defined as the fraction of total T cells that were SARS-CoV-2-associated. Using the MIRA data, every spike-specific TCR was mapped to the spike region that the TCR reacted to and assigned to either a CD4 or a CD8 class. Log10-transformed breadth and depth values were compared by one-way ANOVA with Sidak's multiple comparisons tests. The clones in this table, taken by TCRdb from immuneACCESS, are in-frame only. Not every clone is retained; where verified, under half of the shortfall comes from an unresolved V gene, and the cause of the rest is unknown. For V, J and clone size, that table is used; D and trimming come from the DNA. Within this sample are under 85,000 clones, with around 90% of them counted one time only. The ten biggest clones cover about 5% of the sample.

The germline V gene gives CDR1 as SGHRS and CDR2 as YFSETQ. The CDR3 has 15 amino acids, counting the end cysteine and phenylalanine. Solely the CDR3 DNA is kept, with 45 bases framed from the first base. The germline ends are 14 bases apart after V is trimmed by 0 bases and J by 7 bases. Overall study outcomes, separate from this receptor: Spike-specific TCR breadth and depth rose significantly after two AZD1222 doses compared with day 0 and with MenACWY recipients. In the small 56-69-year group, the increase in depth fell short of significance, most likely because of low power. Nearly half of unique spike-specific TCRs reportedly recognized epitopes outside regions mutated in the B.1.351 and B.1.1.7 variants. The vaccine-associated CD4 TCRs covered the entire spike protein, and the dominant responses fell in regions 160-218 and 743-854. Participants were mostly white British and included more females than males, and it was suggested by the authors that clonal diversity may have been underestimated. Because no day 14 peak-response samples were available, the repertoires could be characterized only after the peak T cell response. Conclusions about previously exposed vaccinees were limited because only a handful of AZD1222 recipients were SARS-CoV-2 seropositive at baseline.

This clone occurred once. The antigen it binds to is not known. No much larger clonotype is one base removed from it; base qualities were not supplied. The sample's time point label is to be understood as: baseline before first vaccination. The treatment or condition label for this specimen denotes: meningococcal conjugate vaccine given as trial control. Vaccinee samples came from UK trials COV001 and COV002, including a single-blind randomized controlled phase 2/3 trial of AZD1222 (ChAdOx1 nCoV-19) in healthy adults. Trial participant PBMC samples were collected at day 0 and day 28 after the second dose for TCRbeta chain sequencing.

The sample here was peripheral blood, taken on day 0 of MenACWY control vaccination. The V and J genes are TRBV5-1 and TRBJ2-4; TRBD2 is possibly the D segment (5 matching bases). This sequence was found in an adult in good health. The CDR3 protein is CASSLATGMRNIQYF. DNA sequence: TGCGCCAGCAGCTTGGCCACGGGGATGCGCAACATTCAGTACTTC. This CDR3, with the reference TRBV5-1 and TRBJ2-4 proteins standing in past its ends, gives the full variable domain KAGVTQTPRYLIKTRGQQVTLSCSPISGHRSVSWYQQTPGQGLQFLFEYFSETQRNKGNFPGRFSGRQFSNSRSEMNVSTLELGDSALYLCASSLATGMRNIQYFGAGTRLSVL.